The 8 T cell receptor beta chains given below trace back to one sample, sequenced in a study of post-analysis software for immune sequencing data. The authors incorporated unique molecular identifiers into the TCR beta cDNA libraries. TCRdb re-called the PCR reads with MiXCR, one entry per CDR3 protein. The sample carries 700,000 to 800,000 distinct CDR3 sequences, about 32% recorded once. These receptors lack a known antigen. Whole-study findings and limits: TRBV5-6, TRBV5-1 and TRBV20-1 belonged to a set of about five TRBV segments that were more frequent in patients than controls.

Sequenced sample: blood. The receptors were gathered from a girl aged 10-17 years with multiple sclerosis.

This clonotype was seen at least ten times. The gene calls are TRBV7-2 and TRBJ2-7; 11 nucleotides align to TRBD2. The V and J ends lost 1 base and 3 bases, in that order; junction bases with no gene match: 5. This CDR3 spans 16 amino acids. Germline loops: CDR1 SGHTA, CDR2 FQGNSA. CDR3 sequence (DNA): TGTGCCAGCAGCTTAGACAGGACTAGCGGGCTCTACGAGCAGTACTTC. Translated: CASSLDRTSGLYEQYF. The variable domain in full, with the rest retrieved from reference TRBV7-2 and TRBJ2-7, is GAGVSQSPSNKVTEKGKDVELRCDPISGHTALYWYRQSLGQGLEFLIYFQGNSAPDKSGLPSDRFSAERTGGSVSTLTIQRTQQEDSAVYLCASSLDRTSGLYEQYFGPGTRLTVT.

The J gene is TRBJ2-1, the V gene TRBV7-3; TRBD1 is a possible D gene (6 bases). V lost 1 base and J lost 12, with 13 bases in between. The CDR3 spans 13 residues. Germline V CDR1 and CDR2: SGHTA, FQGTGA. CDR3 nucleotides: TGTGCCAGCAGCTTAAGTGGACAGACGGGGCAGTTCTTC. Protein sequence: CASSLSGQTGQFF.

The chain recombines TRBV12-3 or TRBV12-4 with TRBJ2-5; D call uncertain. The CDR3 extends over 11 amino acids. Trimming left V 8 bases short and J 4 bases short, with 8 bases between. CDR3 DNA: TGTGCCAGCGGTTCCGGAGAGACCCAGTACTTC. It yields the protein CASGSGETQYF.

The chain joins TRBV20-1 to TRBJ2-1; possible D gene TRBD2, 6 bases. Deletions cut 6 bases from V and 7 bases from J, with 22 bases between. Germline values: CDR1 DFQATT, CDR2 SNEGSKA (reference sequence). The CDR3 has 15 amino acids. The chain's CDR3 is CSAPQLASYSNEQFF. As DNA, the CDR3 is TGCAGTGCGCCCCAACTAGCTTCGTATTCAAATGAGCAGTTCTTC.

A remark on this clonotype: A read error may account for a junction end that differs from germline. The genes are TRBV18 and TRBJ2-3; D may be TRBD2 (6 bases). Germline V gene lookup returns CDR1 KGHSH and CDR2 LQKENI. This CDR3 is built from 16 residues. CDR3 region: CVSSRLEGPSTDTQYF. In DNA form, the CDR3 reads TGTGTCAGCTCACGGTTGGAGGGTCCCAGCACAGATACGCAGTATTTT. Looking up the rest from reference TRBV18 and TRBJ2-3 gives the full variable domain: NAGVMQNPRHLVRRRGQEARLRCSPMKGHSHVYWYRQLPEEGLKFMVYLQKENIIDESGMPKERFSAEFPKEGPSILRIQQVVRGDSAAYFCVSSRLEGPSTDTQYFGPGTRLTVL.

V gene TRBV9 combines with J gene TRBJ2-7; D might be TRBD1 (6 bases). Trimming left V 4 bases short and J 5 bases short, with 16 bases between. Germline V gene sequence: CDR1 SGDLS, CDR2 YYNGEE. The CDR3 runs to 14 residues. The CDR3 sequence: CASSPRLGTNEQYF. The DNA of the CDR3 is TGTGCCAGCAGCCCCCGACTGGGGACAAACGAGCAGTACTTC.

Worth noting for this clonotype: This could be a read error, since a much larger clone is one nucleotide away. J is TRBJ2-4 and V is TRBV6-6; 7 nucleotides match TRBD2. The trim removed 5 bases at V and 15 bases at J, leaving 19 bases unmatched. CDR1 is MNHNY and CDR2 is SVGAGI in the germline V gene (reference sequence). CDR3 length equals 15 residues. The CDR3 region is CASSGRTSESYERYF. CDR3 sequence (DNA): TGTGCCAGCAGTGGACGAACTAGCGAGAGCTACGAGCGGTACTTC.

This clonotype occurred a few times. The chain couples TRBV20-1 to TRBJ2-7; 8 nucleotides line up with TRBD2. This CDR3 contains 16 residues. Germline V CDR1 and CDR2: DFQATT, SNEGSKA (reference sequence). V shed 2 bases and J 4 bases; nucleotides not matched to a gene: 13. The CDR3: CSARQNSGTSSYEQYF. The CDR3 region has the DNA TGCAGTGCTAGACAAAATAGCGGGACGTCTTCTTACGAGCAGTACTTC.